A single TCR beta chain is shown here with its context. The data were taken from a study of cytomegalovirus exposure and HLA in healthy donors. Healthy individuals who donated bone marrow served as the donors. Researchers ran the PCR with 60 Vbeta and 13 Jbeta primers. The repertoire was sequenced with immunoSEQ multiplex PCR; TCRdb's copy has only in-frame clones and lacks some. The sample lists roughly 150,000 clones, about 88% seen once, with about 2.5% in the top ten. The sequence was collected from a man between 25 and 39 years old in good health and CMV-seropositive. The source material was PBMCs.

The CDR3 spells CASSPWESDSQPQHF. The CDR3 DNA sequence: TGTGCCAGCAGCCCCTGGGAGTCCGATAGTCAGCCCCAGCATTTT. The chain couples TRBV4-2 to TRBJ1-5; D is ambiguous. Trimming shortened V by 4 bases and J by 6 bases, and 16 bases separated the two germline ends. Germline values: CDR1 LGHNA, CDR2 YNFKEQ. This CDR3 contains 15 residues.